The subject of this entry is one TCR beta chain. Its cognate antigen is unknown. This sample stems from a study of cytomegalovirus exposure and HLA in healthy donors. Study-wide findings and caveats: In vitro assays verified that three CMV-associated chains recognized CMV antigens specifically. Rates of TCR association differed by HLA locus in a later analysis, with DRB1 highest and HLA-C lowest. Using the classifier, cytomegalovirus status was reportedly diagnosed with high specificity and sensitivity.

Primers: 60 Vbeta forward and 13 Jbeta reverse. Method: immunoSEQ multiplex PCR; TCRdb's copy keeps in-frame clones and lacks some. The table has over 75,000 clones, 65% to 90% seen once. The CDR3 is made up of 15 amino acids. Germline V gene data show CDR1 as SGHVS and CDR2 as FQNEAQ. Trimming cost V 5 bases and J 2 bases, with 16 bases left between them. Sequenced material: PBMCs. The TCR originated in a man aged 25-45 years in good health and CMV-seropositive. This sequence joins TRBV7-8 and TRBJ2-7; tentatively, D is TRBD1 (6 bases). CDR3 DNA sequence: TGTGCCAGCAGCCACATACAGGGATCCCCCTACGAGCAGTACTTC. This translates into CASSHIQGSPYEQYF.